This T cell receptor (beta chain) derives from a study of shared clonotypes between healthy human individuals. Adult donors, all healthy and HIV-negative, had no recent acute infections or vaccinations. Trimming left V 1 base short and J 3 bases short, with 8 bases between. The CDR3 length is 15 residues. Germline assignment: CDR1 SGHRS and CDR2 YFSETQ. Overall study findings and caveats: Clonotypes which were not shared had lower generation probabilities than clonotypes that all four donors shared.

Produced via immunoSEQ multiplex PCR; TCRdb's table is partial and in-frame only. Here the sample spans millions of clones, 85% to 95% being singletons. Worth noting for this clone: Its cognate antigen is unknown. This sample also contains other DNA sequences that code for the same CDR3.

This receptor was identified in a young man in good health. The genes are TRBV5-1 and TRBJ2-6; D perhaps matches TRBD1 (5 bases). The sample was naive CD4+ T cells sorted from blood. As to subset: CD45RA+ positively selected. The CDR3 spells CASSLRGSGANVLTF. CDR3 in DNA: TGCGCCAGCAGCTTGAGGGGAAGTGGGGCCAACGTCCTGACTTTC.